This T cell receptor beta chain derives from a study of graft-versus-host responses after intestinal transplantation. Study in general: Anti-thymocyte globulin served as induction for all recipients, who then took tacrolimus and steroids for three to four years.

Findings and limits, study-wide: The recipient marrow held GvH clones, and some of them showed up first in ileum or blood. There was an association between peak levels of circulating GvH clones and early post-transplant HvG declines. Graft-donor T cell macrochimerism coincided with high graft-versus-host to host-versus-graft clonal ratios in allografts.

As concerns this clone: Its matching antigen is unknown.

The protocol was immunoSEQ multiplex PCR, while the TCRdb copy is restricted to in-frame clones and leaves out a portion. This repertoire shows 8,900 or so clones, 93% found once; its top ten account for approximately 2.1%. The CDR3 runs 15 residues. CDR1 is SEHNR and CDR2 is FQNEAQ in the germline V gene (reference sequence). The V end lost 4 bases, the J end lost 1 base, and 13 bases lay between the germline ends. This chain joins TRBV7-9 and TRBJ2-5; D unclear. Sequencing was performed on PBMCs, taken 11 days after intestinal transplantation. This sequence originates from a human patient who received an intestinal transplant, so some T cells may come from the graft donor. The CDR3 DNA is TGTGCCAGCAGCTCGCGTGAGTGGAGCCAAGAGACCCAGTACTTC. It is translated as CASSSREWSQETQYF. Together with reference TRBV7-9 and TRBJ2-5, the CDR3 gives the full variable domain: DTGVSQNPRHKITKRGQNVTFRCDPISEHNRLYWYRQTLGQGPEFLTYFQNEAQLEKSRLLSDRFSAERPKGSFSTLEIQRTEQGDSAMYLCASSSREWSQETQYFGPGTRLLVL.